The clone carrying this TCR beta chain was seen only a few times. Its cognate antigen is unknown. The sample originates from a study of blood T cells in healthy people across ages. Sample-barcoded 5' priming and a J-beta primer mix drove a second PCR of roughly 6 to 12 cycles. CDR3-containing paired-end reads numbering at least 2.5 million came from each sample. TCRdb re-called the 5' RACE reads through MiXCR, storing one row per CDR3 protein. The sample lists about 1.4 million distinct CDR3 sequences, 59% occurring once. Study-wide results and limits: Relative to aged donors, long-lived donors carried more naive CD4+ cells and displayed higher diversity.

The CDR3 runs 14 residues. Germline assignment: CDR1 SGHRS and CDR2 YFSETQ. V lost 4 bases to trimming and J lost 4 bases; unmatched junction nucleotides: 5. The receptor was isolated from a man younger than 30 in good health. The chain uses TRBV5-1 and TRBJ1-2, with 9 bases identical to TRBD1. Sequencing was carried out using blood. The DNA of the CDR3 is TGCGCCAGCAGCCCGGAGACAGGGGGCTATGGCTACACCTTC. Amino acids: CASSPETGGYGYTF.